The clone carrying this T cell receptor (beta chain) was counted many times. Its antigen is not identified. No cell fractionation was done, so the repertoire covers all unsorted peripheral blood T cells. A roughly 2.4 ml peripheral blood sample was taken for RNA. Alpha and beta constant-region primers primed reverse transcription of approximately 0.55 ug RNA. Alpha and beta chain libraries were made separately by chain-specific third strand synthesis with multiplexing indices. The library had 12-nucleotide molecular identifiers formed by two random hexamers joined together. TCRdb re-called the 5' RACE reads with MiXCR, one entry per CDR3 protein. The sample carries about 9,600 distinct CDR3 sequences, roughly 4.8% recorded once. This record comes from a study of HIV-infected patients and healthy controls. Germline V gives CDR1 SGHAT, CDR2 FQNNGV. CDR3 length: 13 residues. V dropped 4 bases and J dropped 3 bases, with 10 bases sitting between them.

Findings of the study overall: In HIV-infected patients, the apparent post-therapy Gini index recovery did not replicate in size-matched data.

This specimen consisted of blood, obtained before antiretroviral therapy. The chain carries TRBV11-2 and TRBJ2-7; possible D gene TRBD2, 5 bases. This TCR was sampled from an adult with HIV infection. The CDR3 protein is CASSSRGNYEQYF. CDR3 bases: TGTGCCAGCAGCTCCCGAGGGAACTACGAGCAGTACTTC.